This T cell receptor (beta chain) was documented in a study of beta chain features in type 1 diabetes (dated by TCRdb to 2016 to 2018). Broadly, across the study: Patients and healthy donors did not differ in mean age, gender distribution, total cell number or subset yield. A total of under 120,000,000 sorted cells were examined across all samples, and RNA yield correlated strongly with the number of cells per subset. The study compared the TCRB repertoires of sorted circulating CD4+ T cell subsets in recently diagnosed type 1 diabetes patients with those in matched healthy donors. Whereas all 28 donors provided naive and central memory subsets, regulatory and stem cell-like memory subsets were isolated from just 8 patients and about 8 healthy donors.

Ends trimmed: V by 5 bases, J by 4 bases; bases unmatched to a gene: 8. The CDR3 spans 16 residues, from the cysteine through the phenylalanine. CDR3 DNA only is kept here, 48 bases in frame from base 1. Taken from the germline V gene (reference sequence), the CDR1 and CDR2 loops are PRHDT and FYEKMQ. In the case of this clone: This clone's antigen is unknown. The record has no base qualities; no much larger clone is one base away.

The entire amount of isolated RNA was reverse transcribed using the High Capacity cDNA Reverse Transcription Kit, so the sequenced TCRB transcripts were expressed ones. Deep immunoSEQ sequencing was performed on naive, central memory and regulatory T cell samples, with an average of approximately 4 million total reads per sample. Sorted cells were lysed in RLT buffer, and RNA was extracted using DNase-treated RNeasy Micro or Mini kits according to cell number. Each cell subset was processed separately to prevent cross-contamination, with patient and healthy donor samples processed together. Using the immunoSEQ multiplex PCR, TCRB sequences were amplified from cDNA into 87-bp fragments spanning the CDR3 region. Amplicons were sequenced on the Illumina HiSeq platform. From the authors' description of their analysis: PCR bias was corrected computationally using synthetic template baselines, and reads within Hamming distance 2 were collapsed, with unmergeable singletons discarded. Reads were aligned against IMGT to assign V, D and J genes, CDR3 length and insertions or deletions at six rearrangement sites. Clonotype counts were normalized to sorted cell number within each subset before computing true diversity and Gini coefficients with the tcR R package. The overlap coefficient, calculated on TCRB nucleotide sequences, was used to quantify repertoire sharing. Out-of-frame TCRB sequences from naive cells were analyzed to stand in for the pre-selection repertoire. TCRdb retrieved this table from immuneACCESS and kept in-frame rearrangements only. Not all clones are present; in checked studies, unresolved V genes account for under half, and no reason is known for the remainder. V, J and clone size reflect that table, while D and trimming were determined from the DNA. The sample table records around 240,000 clones; 9.6% of these occur just once. The ten most abundant clones make up about 0.03% of the sample.

The paper's findings and limits, for the study overall: Naive, central memory and regulatory TCRB repertoires appeared to be more similar among patients than among healthy donors. PCR may preferentially amplify shorter templates, but because patient and control samples were amplified and corrected together, any resulting skew would affect both groups equally. A moderate but significant shortening of TCRB CDR3 length was observed in type 1 diabetes patients in all four CD4+ subsets. Patients with type 1 diabetes made fewer insertions and deleted more nucleotides at VDJ recombination sites, implying thymic rearrangement abnormalities. Because cDNA was sequenced instead of genomic DNA, activated cells with high expression could be over-represented, although the groups did not differ in activation or CD3 levels. HLA sub-analyses involved small numbers of individuals, so any influence of HLA type on TCRB rearrangement remained unresolved.

From each donor, a single peripheral blood sample of about 100 mL on average was drawn into heparinised tubes. Naive, central memory, regulatory and stem cell-like memory CD4+ T cells were sorted on a BD FACSAria II using a panel including CD45RO, CCR7, CD25, CD127, CD95 and CD27. Every sorted population had a purity above 95%. PBMCs were isolated right away by Lymphoprep density gradient centrifugation and were stained directly, without culture. To minimize batch effects, samples were stained and sorted in pairs, one healthy donor with one patient per experiment. The sequencing input was naive CD4+ T cells from blood. Explained via the paper, the cell subset or site label denotes: true naive CD4+ T cells. The sequence was obtained from a woman aged 18-30 years in good health. The V and J genes are TRBV13 and TRBJ2-3; 11 central nucleotides agree with TRBD2. The DNA reads TGTGCCAGCAGCCCCAAACTAGCGGGGGCCTCAGATACGCAGTATTTT. It translates as CASSPKLAGASDTQYF.